This TCR beta chain stems from a study of regulatory T cells in long-lasting Graves disease. Study-level findings and limits: Lower TCR diversity was seen in persistent Graves' patients than in newly diagnosed ones.

This CDR3 has 18 residues. Unmatched junction bases numbered 14, after V lost 2 bases and J lost 5 bases. CDR1 and CDR2 (germline): SEHNR, FQNEAQ (reference sequence). This sample's time point: newly diagnosed GD, antithyroid drugs for less than 3 months. PBMC RNA was the source of the TCR library. Libraries of TCR beta came from iRepertoire HTBI primers plus Arm-PCR of CDR3 regions. Each CDR3 protein gets one entry after TCRdb re-called the multiplex PCR reads with MiXCR. Among 450,000 to 600,000 distinct CDR3 sequences listed, about 13% were seen once. In this sample, this clonotype turned up many times. The antigen remains undetermined. The same sample was also used in a study of T cells in Graves' hyperthyroidism and ophthalmopathy.

The chain links TRBV7-9 to TRBJ2-1; 8 positions match TRBD2. The sequencing here drew on peripheral blood mononuclear cells (PBMCs), taken at new diagnosis, from a patient treated with antithyroid drugs. The TCR sequence derives from a man younger than 40 with Graves disease. In nucleotides, the CDR3 is TGTGCCAGCAGCTTATCGGCTAGCGGGCGACCAGGGCACAATGAGCAGTTCTTC. Its protein product is CASSLSASGRPGHNEQFF.